Following are 19 T cell receptor beta chains from one sample sequenced in a study of T-cell memory formation after mild COVID-19. TCRdb recomputed calls from the 5' RACE reads with MiXCR, one row per CDR3 protein. The data show roughly 550,000 distinct CDR3 sequences, roughly 20% seen once. Sequencing used PBMCs or a T cell subset sorted from them (not recorded which). The receptors come from an adult woman who had mild COVID-19 (a few samples of this study predate the infection). Cell type and time point are not known.

The CDR3 DNA follows: TGTGCCAGCAGCTTTAGGTTGGGTGAAGCTTTCTTT. Its translation: CASSFRLGEAFF. The V and J genes are TRBV7-9 and TRBJ1-1; D remains unclear. Trimming took off 3 bases at V and 7 bases at J, with 9 bases between the two ends. The V gene's germline CDR1 is SEHNR and CDR2 FQNEAQ (reference sequence). The CDR3 has 12 amino acids.

The genes are TRBV7-2 and TRBJ2-1, with 12 nucleotides matching TRBD2. The CDR3 length is 16 residues. Germline values: CDR1 SGHTA, CDR2 FQGNSA. The ends lost 4 bases at V and 2 bases at J; junction bases unmatched: 3. CDR3 sequence: CASSSRLAGAYNEQFF. In DNA, the CDR3 is TGTGCCAGCAGCTCTAGACTAGCGGGGGCCTACAATGAGCAGTTCTTC. Full variable domain (missing parts from reference TRBV7-2 and TRBJ2-1): GAGVSQSPSNKVTEKGKDVELRCDPISGHTALYWYRQSLGQGLEFLIYFQGNSAPDKSGLPSDRFSAERTGGSVSTLTIQRTQQEDSAVYLCASSSRLAGAYNEQFFGPGTRLTVL.

The gene calls are TRBV4-3 and TRBJ2-1; 8 positions match TRBD2. V gave up 0 bases and J gave up 6 bases; unmatched junction bases: 10. The CDR3 runs 17 residues. The germline CDR1 and CDR2 sequences are LGHNA and YSLEER. This CDR3 reads CASSQDPTGGAINEQFF. CDR3 in DNA: TGCGCCAGCAGCCAAGATCCAACGGGAGGGGCGATCAATGAGCAGTTCTTC.

This clonotype was counted only a few times. This chain connects TRBV27 to TRBJ2-5, with D possibly matching TRBD2 (6 bases). The CDR3 is made up of 16 amino acids. The germline V gene has CDR1 MNHEY and CDR2 SMNVEV (reference sequence). V lost 6 bases and J 1 base, leaving 18 bases between the germline ends. This chain's CDR3 is CASSQRRGIGQETQYF. Here the CDR3 DNA reads TGTGCCAGCAGCCAGCGGAGGGGAATCGGCCAAGAGACCCAGTACTTC.

This clonotype turned up a few times. The chain recombines TRBV12-3 or TRBV12-4 with TRBJ2-5; D unresolved. The CDR3 is made up of 15 amino acids. V was cut by 3 bases and J by 2 bases, with 13 bases left in between. The DNA of the CDR3 is TGTGCCAGCAGTTTTTCAGGCCTTTTACAAGAGACCCAGTACTTC. It translates to CASSFSGLLQETQYF.

V gene TRBV3-1 combines with J gene TRBJ1-2, with D maybe TRBD1 (5 bases). Per the germline V gene, CDR1 is LGHDT and CDR2 is YNNKEL (reference sequence). V was trimmed by 1 base and J by 6 bases, leaving 12 bases between them. This CDR3 has 14 amino acids. The CDR3 bases are TGTGCCAGCAGCCAAGGCGGCAGGGCGCATGGCTACACCTTC. It codes for CASSQGGRAHGYTF.

V is TRBV25-1 and J is TRBJ2-6; possible D gene TRBD1, 6 bases. The germline gives CDR1 MGHDK, CDR2 SYGVNS. V lost 1 base and J lost 0, with 13 bases in between. This CDR3 comprises 18 residues. The CDR3 bases are TGTGCCAGCAGTGAATTCCGACAGGTTATCTCTGGGGCCAACGTCCTGACTTTC. Translation gives CASSEFRQVISGANVLTF.

This clonotype has a handful of counts. V gene TRBV11-3 combines with J gene TRBJ2-7, with 8 positions matching TRBD1. Germline V CDR1 and CDR2: SGHNT, YENEEA. V lost 3 bases to trimming and J lost 1 base; unmatched junction nucleotides: 5. The CDR3 length is 15 residues. CDR3 bases: TGTGCCAGCAGCTTGGACAGGGTAATTTCCTACGAGCAGTACTTC. This codes for CASSLDRVISYEQYF.

This chain joins TRBV6-2 or TRBV6-3 and TRBJ2-2; TRBD1 matches at 7 bases. The CDR3 loop spans 14 amino acids. CDR1 MNHEY and CDR2 SVGEGT come from the germline V gene. V shed 8 bases and J 4 bases; nucleotides not matched to a gene: 7. The DNA for the CDR3 is TGTGCCAGCCTTCCAGGGGGTTCCACCGGGGAGCTGTTTTTT. Protein product: CASLPGGSTGELFF.

The table lists this clonotype with a few counts. The CDR3 region is CSARVTSGGPQNEQFF. The CDR3 nucleotides are TGCAGTGCTAGAGTTACTAGCGGGGGGCCCCAGAATGAGCAGTTCTTC. The chain is built from TRBV20-1 and TRBJ2-1; 12 bases align to TRBD2. Germline V lookup: CDR1 DFQATT, CDR2 SNEGSKA (reference sequence). The CDR3 is 16 residues long. V gave up 1 base and J gave up 7 bases; unmatched junction bases: 8.

This clonotype was detected only a few times. The chain uses TRBV7-6 and TRBJ2-3; D perhaps matches TRBD1 (6 bases). The CDR3 runs to 19 residues. Trimming took 5 bases from V and 2 from J, leaving 26 bases between them. In germline, CDR1 is SGHVS, CDR2 FNYEAQ. The DNA for the CDR3 is TGTGCCAGCAGCCAAACCCCGCCGTACCGGGACACCATCACAGATACGCAGTATTTT. It translates to CASSQTPPYRDTITDTQYF.

The gene calls are TRBV7-2 and TRBJ2-5, with D possibly called TRBD1 or TRBD2 (5 bases each). V lost 8 bases to trimming and J lost 3 bases, with 13 bases between them. The CDR3 is 13 residues long. Germline CDR1 SGHTA, CDR2 FQGNSA. CDR3 nucleotide sequence: TGTGCCAGCCAGTTCGGGACGGAAGAGACCCAGTACTTC. Translated, it gives CASQFGTEETQYF.

Ten or more counts support this clonotype. The chain carries TRBV5-6 and TRBJ2-7; TRBD1 matches 7 bases. CDR1 is SGHDT and CDR2 is YYEEEE in the germline V gene. J lost 0 bases, V lost 2 bases, and 2 bases had no gene match. This CDR3 contains 14 residues. The CDR3 sequence is CASSFRTGSYEQYF. In DNA form, the CDR3 reads TGTGCCAGCAGCTTCCGGACAGGCTCCTACGAGCAGTACTTC.

J is TRBJ2-1 and V is TRBV18; D might be TRBD1 (5 bases). Per germline, CDR1 KGHSH and CDR2 LQKENI. The CDR3 spans 12 residues. V was clipped by 4 bases and J by 8 bases, with 9 bases between them. DNA for the CDR3: TGTGCCAGCTCACGAAGGGGTGATGAGCAGTTCTTC. Translating it yields CASSRRGDEQFF. Combining the CDR3 with reference TRBV18 and TRBJ2-1 gives the whole variable domain NAGVMQNPRHLVRRRGQEARLRCSPMKGHSHVYWYRQLPEEGLKFMVYLQKENIIDESGMPKERFSAEFPKEGPSILRIQQVVRGDSAAYFCASSRRGDEQFFGPGTRLTVL.

This clonotype was observed a handful of times. J is TRBJ2-2 and V is TRBV12-3 or TRBV12-4; D may be TRBD2 (5 bases). The V end was cut by 6 bases, the J end by 3 bases, with 14 bases between. CDR3 size: 15 residues. CDR3 in DNA: TGTGCCAGCAGCCAGCAGGACTCACACACCGGGGAGCTGTTTTTT. Amino acid sequence: CASSQQDSHTGELFF.

The genes are TRBV24-1 and TRBJ2-1, with 13 bases fitting TRBD2. CDR1 KGHDR and CDR2 SFDVKD come from the germline V gene. Trimming took 2 bases from V and 11 from J; bases not matched to a gene: 5. CDR3 length: 15 amino acids. CDR3 amino acids: CATSDSGLAGDQQFF. The CDR3 region has the DNA TGTGCCACCAGTGATTCTGGACTAGCGGGAGACCAGCAGTTCTTC.

J is TRBJ2-5 and V is TRBV3-1; D remains ambiguous. CDR1 is LGHDT and CDR2 is YNNKEL in the germline V gene (reference sequence). CDR3 length equals 15 residues. V lost 0 bases to trimming and J lost 5 bases, with 13 bases between them. The CDR3 protein is CASSQELIAGETQYF. In DNA, the CDR3 is TGTGCCAGCAGCCAAGAGTTGATAGCTGGGGAGACCCAGTACTTC.

The chain has TRBV7-9 and TRBJ1-1, with D maybe TRBD1 (6 bases). CDR1 is SEHNR, CDR2 FQNEAQ, per germline (reference sequence). The CDR3 is made up of 15 amino acids. V lost 5 bases and J 5 bases, leaving 18 bases between the germline ends. CDR3 bases: TGTGCCAGCAGCCGTGAACAGGGCTGGTTGACTGAAGCTTTCTTT. Residues: CASSREQGWLTEAFF.

This clonotype was observed a handful of times. The rearrangement uses TRBV7-8 and TRBJ2-3; TRBD2 matches at 10 bases. J lost 5 bases, V lost 5 bases, and 7 bases had no gene match. Germline V gives CDR1 SGHVS, CDR2 FQNEAQ. This CDR3 is 15 amino acids long. The CDR3 DNA sequence: TGTGCCAGCAGCAGAGCGGGGGGGCCCCTAGATACGCAGTATTTT. It codes for CASSRAGGPLDTQYF. The full variable domain, in which reference TRBV7-8 and TRBJ2-3 provide the parts outside the CDR3, is GAGVSQSPRYKVAKRGQDVALRCDPISGHVSLFWYQQALGQGPEFLTYFQNEAQLDKSGLPSDRFFAERPEGSVSTLKIQRTQQEDSAVYLCASSRAGGPLDTQYFGPGTRLTVL.